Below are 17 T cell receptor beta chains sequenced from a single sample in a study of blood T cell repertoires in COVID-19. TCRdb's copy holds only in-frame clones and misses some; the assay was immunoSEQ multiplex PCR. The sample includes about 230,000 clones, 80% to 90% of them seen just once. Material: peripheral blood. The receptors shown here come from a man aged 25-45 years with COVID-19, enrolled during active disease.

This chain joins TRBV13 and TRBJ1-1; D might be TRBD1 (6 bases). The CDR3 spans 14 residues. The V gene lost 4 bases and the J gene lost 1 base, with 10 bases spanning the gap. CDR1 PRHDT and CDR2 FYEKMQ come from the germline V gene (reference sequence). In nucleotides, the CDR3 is TGTGCCAGCAGCTCGGGACACCCGAACACTGAAGCTTTCTTT. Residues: CASSSGHPNTEAFF. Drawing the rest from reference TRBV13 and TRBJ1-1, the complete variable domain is AAGVIQSPRHLIKEKRETATLKCYPIPRHDTVYWYQQGPGQDPQFLISFYEKMQSDKGSIPDRFSAQQFSDYHSELNMSSLELGDSALYFCASSSGHPNTEAFFGQGTRLTVV.

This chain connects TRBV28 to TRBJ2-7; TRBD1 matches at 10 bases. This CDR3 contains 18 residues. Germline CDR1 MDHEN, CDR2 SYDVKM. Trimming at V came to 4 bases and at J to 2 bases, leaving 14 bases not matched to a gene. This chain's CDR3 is CASSSWPGTGADTYEQYF. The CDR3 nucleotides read TGTGCCAGCAGTTCCTGGCCCGGGACAGGGGCTGATACCTACGAGCAGTACTTC.

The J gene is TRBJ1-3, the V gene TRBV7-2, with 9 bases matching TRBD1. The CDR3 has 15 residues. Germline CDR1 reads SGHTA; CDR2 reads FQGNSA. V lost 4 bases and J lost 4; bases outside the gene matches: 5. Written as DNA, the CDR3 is TGTGCCAGCAGCTCCGGGACAGGGTGGGGAAACACCATATATTTT. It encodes CASSSGTGWGNTIYF.

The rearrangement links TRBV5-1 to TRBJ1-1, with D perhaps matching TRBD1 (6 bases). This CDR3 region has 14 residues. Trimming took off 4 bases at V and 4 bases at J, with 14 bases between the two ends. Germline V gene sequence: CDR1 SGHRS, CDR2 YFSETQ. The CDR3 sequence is CASSPGQLGTEAFF. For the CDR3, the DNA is TGCGCCAGCAGCCCCGGACAGTTGGGCACTGAAGCTTTCTTT.

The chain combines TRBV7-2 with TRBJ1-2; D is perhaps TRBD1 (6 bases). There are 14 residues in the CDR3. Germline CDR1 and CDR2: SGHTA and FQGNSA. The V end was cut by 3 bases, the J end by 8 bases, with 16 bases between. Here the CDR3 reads CASSFTGPALGYTF. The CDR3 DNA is TGTGCCAGCAGCTTTACAGGGCCCGCTCTGGGCTACACCTTC.

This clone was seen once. The CDR3 region is CAAAGTGGGNTIYF. CDR3 bases: TGTGCCGCAGCGGGGACAGGGGGTGGAAACACCATATATTTT. This rearrangement joins TRBV6-5 to TRBJ1-3, with 11 bases identical to TRBD1. Losses at the gene ends were 11 bases for V and 3 bases for J; bases not matched to a gene: 6. This CDR3 contains 14 residues. Germline V gene lookup returns CDR1 MNHEY and CDR2 SVGAGI.

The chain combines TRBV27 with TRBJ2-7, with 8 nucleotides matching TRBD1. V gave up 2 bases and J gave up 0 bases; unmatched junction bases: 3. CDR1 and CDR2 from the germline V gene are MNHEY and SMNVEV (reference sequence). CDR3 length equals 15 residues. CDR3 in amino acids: CASSLKTGDSYEQYF. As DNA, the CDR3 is TGTGCCAGCAGTTTAAAGACAGGGGACTCCTACGAGCAGTACTTC.

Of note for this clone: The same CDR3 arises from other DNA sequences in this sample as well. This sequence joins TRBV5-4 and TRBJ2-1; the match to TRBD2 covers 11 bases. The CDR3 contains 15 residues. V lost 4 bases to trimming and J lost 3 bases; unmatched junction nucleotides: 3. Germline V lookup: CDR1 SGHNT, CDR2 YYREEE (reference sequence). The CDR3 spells CASSLTSGSYNEQFF. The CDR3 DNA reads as TGTGCCAGCAGCCTTACTAGCGGGAGCTACAATGAGCAGTTCTTC. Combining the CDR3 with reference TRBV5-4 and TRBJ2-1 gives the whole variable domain ETGVTQSPTHLIKTRGQQVTLRCSSQSGHNTVSWYQQALGQGPQFIFQYYREEENGRGNFPPRFSGLQFPNYSSELNVNALELDDSALYLCASSLTSGSYNEQFFGPGTRLTVL.

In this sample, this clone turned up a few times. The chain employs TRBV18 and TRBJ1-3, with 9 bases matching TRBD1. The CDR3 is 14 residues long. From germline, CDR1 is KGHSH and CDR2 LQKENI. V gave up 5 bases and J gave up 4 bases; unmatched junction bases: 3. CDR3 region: CASSLGQGGNTIYF. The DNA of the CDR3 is TGTGCCAGCTCATTGGGACAGGGAGGAAACACCATATATTTT.

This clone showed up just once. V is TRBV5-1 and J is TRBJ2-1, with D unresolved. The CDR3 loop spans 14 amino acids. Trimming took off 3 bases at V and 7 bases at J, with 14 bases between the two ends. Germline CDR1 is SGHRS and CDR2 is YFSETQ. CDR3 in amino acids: CASSWLETRNEQFF. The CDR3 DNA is TGCGCCAGCAGCTGGCTAGAAACTCGGAATGAGCAGTTCTTC.

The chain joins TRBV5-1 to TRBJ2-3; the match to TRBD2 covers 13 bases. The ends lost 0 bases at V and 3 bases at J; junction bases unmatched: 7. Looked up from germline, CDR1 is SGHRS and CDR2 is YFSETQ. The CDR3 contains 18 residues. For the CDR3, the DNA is TGCGCCAGCAGCTTGGAGGGGACTAGCGGGGACGTGACAGATACGCAGTATTTT. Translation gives CASSLEGTSGDVTDTQYF.

CDR3 sequence (DNA): TGTGCCAGCAACGAAGGTGCTAGCGGGAGGATTGAGCAGTTCTTC. The encoded protein is CASNEGASGRIEQFF. The chain couples TRBV6-5 to TRBJ2-1, with 11 nucleotides matching TRBD2. Germline CDR1 MNHEY, CDR2 SVGAGI. V was pared by 7 bases and J by 9 bases, with 11 bases of the junction left unmatched. The CDR3 length is 15 residues.

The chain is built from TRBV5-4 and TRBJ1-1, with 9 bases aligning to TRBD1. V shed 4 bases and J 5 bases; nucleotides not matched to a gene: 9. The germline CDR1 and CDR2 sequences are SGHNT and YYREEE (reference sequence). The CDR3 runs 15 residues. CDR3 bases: TGTGCCAGCAGCGGGGACAGGGAAATCTGGACTGAAGCTTTCTTT. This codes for CASSGDREIWTEAFF. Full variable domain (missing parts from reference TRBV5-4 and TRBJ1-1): ETGVTQSPTHLIKTRGQQVTLRCSSQSGHNTVSWYQQALGQGPQFIFQYYREEENGRGNFPPRFSGLQFPNYSSELNVNALELDDSALYLCASSGDREIWTEAFFGQGTRLTVV.

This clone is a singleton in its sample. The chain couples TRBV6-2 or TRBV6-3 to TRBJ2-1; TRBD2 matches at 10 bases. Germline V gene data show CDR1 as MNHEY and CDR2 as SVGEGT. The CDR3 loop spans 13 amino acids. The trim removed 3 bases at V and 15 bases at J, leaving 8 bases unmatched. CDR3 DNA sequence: TGTGCCAGCAGTTATCTAGCGGGAGTCTCCCCGTTCTTC. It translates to CASSYLAGVSPFF.

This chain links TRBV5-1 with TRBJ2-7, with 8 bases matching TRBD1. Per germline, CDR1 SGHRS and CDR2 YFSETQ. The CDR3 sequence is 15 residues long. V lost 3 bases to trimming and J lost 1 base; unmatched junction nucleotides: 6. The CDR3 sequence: CASSSSTGASYEQYF. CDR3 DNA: TGCGCCAGCAGCTCCTCGACAGGGGCTTCCTACGAGCAGTACTTC.

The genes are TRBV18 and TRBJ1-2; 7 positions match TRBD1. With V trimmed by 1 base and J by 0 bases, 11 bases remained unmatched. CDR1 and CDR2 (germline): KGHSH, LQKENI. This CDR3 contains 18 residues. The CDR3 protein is CASSPQSTGLRANYGYTF. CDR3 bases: TGTGCCAGCTCACCACAGTCGACAGGGTTACGGGCTAACTATGGCTACACCTTC.

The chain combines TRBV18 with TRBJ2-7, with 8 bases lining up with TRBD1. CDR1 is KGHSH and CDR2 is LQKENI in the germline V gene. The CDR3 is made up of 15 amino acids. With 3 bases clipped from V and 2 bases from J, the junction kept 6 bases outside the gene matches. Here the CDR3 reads CASSPGQGMAYEQYF. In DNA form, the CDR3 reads TGTGCCAGCTCACCCGGACAGGGTATGGCCTACGAGCAGTACTTC.